The sequence of this T cell receptor (beta chain) was determined in a study of CD8 T cells in ankylosing spondylitis. General study results and limits: About 8 highly homologous variants made up a TCR beta motif that seemed to typify ankylosing spondylitis blood. Reportedly, disease-linked clones are significantly enriched in ankylosing spondylitis patients' matched synovial fluid.

As regards this clonotype: Its target is not known.

The CDR3 runs to 13 residues. Germline-derived CDR1 and CDR2 are SGHKS and YYEKEE (reference sequence). V lost 8 bases and J lost 6, with 14 bases in between. TCRdb passed the 5' RACE reads through MiXCR, listing each CDR3 protein once. The data hold about 250,000 distinct CDR3 sequences, with 32% observed a single time. The clonotype was recovered from a male donor with ankylosing spondylitis or in good health (not recorded which). Sequencing used blood, either unsorted or a sorted T cell fraction (not recorded which). The chain combines TRBV5-5 with TRBJ2-2; D remains ambiguous. The CDR3 nucleotides read TGTGCCAGTACTAAGGGTGTCGCCGGGGAGCTGTTTTTT. Translation gives CASTKGVAGELFF.